The subject of this entry is one T cell receptor beta chain. Its antigen is still unknown. The data derive from a study of cytomegalovirus exposure and HLA in healthy donors. Background on the study: Falling in the Caucasian-associated ancestry cluster were approximately 86% of a few hundred genotyped donors.

Study findings and constraints: Per a later analysis, HLA-associated TCR beta chains showed more clonal expansion than other, equally common TCR beta chains.

Germline lookup yields CDR1 LGHNA and CDR2 YNFKEQ. V lost 5 bases, J lost 4 bases, and 15 bases stayed unmatched. The CDR3 consists of 17 residues. Primers for the PCR totalled 60 Vbeta and 13 Jbeta. Repertoires were generated with immunoSEQ multiplex PCR, while TCRdb's copy carries only in-frame clones and drops some. The sample comprises 150,000 to 200,000 clones, roughly 77% of which are singletons, and approximately 2.9% rests with the top ten. The origin of this receptor is a woman aged 40 to 55 in good health and CMV-seropositive. The chain has TRBV4-2 and TRBJ2-3, with 7 bases that match TRBD2. Sequenced material: PBMCs. In nucleotides, the CDR3 is TGTGCCAGCAGCTCCCGGGGCGCGGGAGATATCGCAGATACGCAGTATTTT. This translates into CASSSRGAGDIADTQYF.